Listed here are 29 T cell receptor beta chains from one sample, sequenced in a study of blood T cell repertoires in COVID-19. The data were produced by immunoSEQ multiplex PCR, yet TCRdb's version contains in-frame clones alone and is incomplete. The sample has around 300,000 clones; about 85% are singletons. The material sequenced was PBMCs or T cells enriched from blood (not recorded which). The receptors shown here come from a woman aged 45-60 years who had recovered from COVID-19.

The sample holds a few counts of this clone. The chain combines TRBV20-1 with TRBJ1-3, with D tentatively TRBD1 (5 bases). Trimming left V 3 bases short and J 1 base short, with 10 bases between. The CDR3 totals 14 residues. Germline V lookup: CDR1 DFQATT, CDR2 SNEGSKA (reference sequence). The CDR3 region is CSASEAGSGNTIYF. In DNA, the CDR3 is TGCAGTGCTAGTGAGGCAGGGTCTGGAAACACCATATATTTT.

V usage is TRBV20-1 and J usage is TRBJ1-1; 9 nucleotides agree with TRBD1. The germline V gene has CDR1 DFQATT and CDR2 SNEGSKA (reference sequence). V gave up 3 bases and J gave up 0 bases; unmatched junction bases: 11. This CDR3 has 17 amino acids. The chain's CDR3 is CSASGFRDRVMNTEAFF. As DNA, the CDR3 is TGCAGTGCTAGTGGGTTTCGGGACAGGGTAATGAACACTGAAGCTTTCTTT.

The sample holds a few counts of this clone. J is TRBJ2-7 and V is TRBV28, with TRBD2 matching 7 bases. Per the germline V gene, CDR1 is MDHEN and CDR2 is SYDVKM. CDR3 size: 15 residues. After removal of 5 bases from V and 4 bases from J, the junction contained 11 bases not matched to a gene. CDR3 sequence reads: CASSRGGGSRYEQYF. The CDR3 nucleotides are TGTGCCAGCAGTCGAGGAGGCGGGAGTAGATACGAGCAGTACTTC.

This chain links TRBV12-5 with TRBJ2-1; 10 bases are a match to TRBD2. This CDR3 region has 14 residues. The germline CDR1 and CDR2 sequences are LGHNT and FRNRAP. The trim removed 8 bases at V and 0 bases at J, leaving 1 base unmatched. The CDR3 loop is CASSSGSSYNEQFF. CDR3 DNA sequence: TGTGCTAGTTCTAGCGGGAGCTCCTACAATGAGCAGTTCTTC.

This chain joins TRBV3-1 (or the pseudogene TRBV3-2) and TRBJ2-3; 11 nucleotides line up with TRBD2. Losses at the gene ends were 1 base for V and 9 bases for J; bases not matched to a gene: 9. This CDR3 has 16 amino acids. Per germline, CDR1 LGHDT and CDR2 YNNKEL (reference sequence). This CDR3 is CASSQGGGLAGGTQYF. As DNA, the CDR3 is TGTGCCAGCAGCCAAGGAGGTGGGCTAGCGGGAGGCACGCAGTATTTT.

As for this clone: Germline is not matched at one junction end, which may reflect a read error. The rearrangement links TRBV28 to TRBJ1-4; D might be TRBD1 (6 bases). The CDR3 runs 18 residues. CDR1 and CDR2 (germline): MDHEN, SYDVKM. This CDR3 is CASSPGGTRQGMIGRTTF. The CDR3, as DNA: TGTGCCAGCAGTCCGGGGGGGACACGTCAGGGGATGATAGGGCGAACAACTTTT.

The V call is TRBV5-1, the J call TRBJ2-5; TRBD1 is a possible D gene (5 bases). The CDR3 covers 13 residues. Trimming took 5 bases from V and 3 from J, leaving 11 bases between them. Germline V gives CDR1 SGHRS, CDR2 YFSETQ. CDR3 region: CASSESGKETQYF. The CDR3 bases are TGCGCCAGCAGTGAGTCAGGGAAAGAGACCCAGTACTTC.

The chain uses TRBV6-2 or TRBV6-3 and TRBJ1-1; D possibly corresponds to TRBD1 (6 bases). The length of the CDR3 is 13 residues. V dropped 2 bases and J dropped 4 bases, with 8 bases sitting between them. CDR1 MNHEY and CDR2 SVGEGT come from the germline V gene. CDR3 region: CASSYAGATEAFF. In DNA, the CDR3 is TGTGCCAGCAGTTACGCAGGGGCCACTGAAGCTTTCTTT.

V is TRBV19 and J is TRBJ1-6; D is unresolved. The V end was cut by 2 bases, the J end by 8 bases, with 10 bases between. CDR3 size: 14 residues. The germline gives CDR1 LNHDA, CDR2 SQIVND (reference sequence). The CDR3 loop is CASSIRRLDSPLHF. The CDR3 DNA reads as TGTGCCAGTAGTATACGGAGGTTGGATTCACCCCTCCACTTT.

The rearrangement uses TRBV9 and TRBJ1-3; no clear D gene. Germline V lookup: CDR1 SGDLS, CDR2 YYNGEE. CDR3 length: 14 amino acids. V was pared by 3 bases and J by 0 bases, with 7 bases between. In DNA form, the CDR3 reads TGTGCCAGCAGCGAGAGCAACTCTGGAAACACCATATATTTT. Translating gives CASSESNSGNTIYF.

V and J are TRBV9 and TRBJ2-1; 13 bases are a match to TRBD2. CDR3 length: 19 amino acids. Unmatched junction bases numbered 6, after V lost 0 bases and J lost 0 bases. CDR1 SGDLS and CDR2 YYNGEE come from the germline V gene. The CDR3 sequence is CASSVATSGRFSSYNEQFF. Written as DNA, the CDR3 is TGTGCCAGCAGCGTAGCGACTAGCGGGAGGTTTAGCTCCTACAATGAGCAGTTCTTC.

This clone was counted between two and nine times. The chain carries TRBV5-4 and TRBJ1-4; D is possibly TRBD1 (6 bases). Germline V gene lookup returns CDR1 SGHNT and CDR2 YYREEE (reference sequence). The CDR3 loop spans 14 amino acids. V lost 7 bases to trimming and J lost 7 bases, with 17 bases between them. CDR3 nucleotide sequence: TGTGCCAGCCGAAAGGACAGCCTTGCTGAAAAACTGTTTTTT. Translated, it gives CASRKDSLAEKLFF.

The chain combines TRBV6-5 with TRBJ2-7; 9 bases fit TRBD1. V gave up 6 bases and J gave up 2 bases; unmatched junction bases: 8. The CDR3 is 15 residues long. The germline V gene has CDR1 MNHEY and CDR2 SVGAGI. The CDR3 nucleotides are TGTGCCAGCAGCTTCGGGACAGGGATCCCCTACGAGCAGTACTTC. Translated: CASSFGTGIPYEQYF.

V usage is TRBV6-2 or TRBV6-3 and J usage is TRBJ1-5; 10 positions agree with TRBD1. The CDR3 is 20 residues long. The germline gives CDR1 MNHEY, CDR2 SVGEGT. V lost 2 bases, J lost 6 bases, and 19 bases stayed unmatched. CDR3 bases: TGTGCCAGCAGTTACAGTTCCGGGACAGGGGCCCTCTTTAGCGGTCAGCCCCAGCATTTT. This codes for CASSYSSGTGALFSGQPQHF.

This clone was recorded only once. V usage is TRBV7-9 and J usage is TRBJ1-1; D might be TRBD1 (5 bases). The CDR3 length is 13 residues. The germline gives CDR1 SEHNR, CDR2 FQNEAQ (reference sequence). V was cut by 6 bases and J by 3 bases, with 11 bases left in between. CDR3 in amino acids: CASRQGEDTEAFF. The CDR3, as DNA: TGTGCCAGCAGGCAGGGTGAGGACACTGAAGCTTTCTTT. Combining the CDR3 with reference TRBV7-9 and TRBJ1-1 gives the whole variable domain DTGVSQNPRHKITKRGQNVTFRCDPISEHNRLYWYRQTLGQGPEFLTYFQNEAQLEKSRLLSDRFSAERPKGSFSTLEIQRTEQGDSAMYLCASRQGEDTEAFFGQGTRLTVV.

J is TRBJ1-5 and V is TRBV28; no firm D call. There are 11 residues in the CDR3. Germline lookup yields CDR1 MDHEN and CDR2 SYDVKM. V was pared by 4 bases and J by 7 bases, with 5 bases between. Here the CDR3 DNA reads TGTGCCAGCAGTTCCCGGCAGCCCCAGCATTTT. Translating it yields CASSSRQPQHF.

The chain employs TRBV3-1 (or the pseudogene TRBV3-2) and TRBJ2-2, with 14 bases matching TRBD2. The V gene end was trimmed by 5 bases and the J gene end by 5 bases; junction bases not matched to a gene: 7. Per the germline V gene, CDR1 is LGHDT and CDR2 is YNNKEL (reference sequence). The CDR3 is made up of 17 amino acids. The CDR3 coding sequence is TGTGCCAGCAGCGCTCGAGGGACTAGCGGGAGAACCGGGGAGCTGTTTTTT. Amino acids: CASSARGTSGRTGELFF.

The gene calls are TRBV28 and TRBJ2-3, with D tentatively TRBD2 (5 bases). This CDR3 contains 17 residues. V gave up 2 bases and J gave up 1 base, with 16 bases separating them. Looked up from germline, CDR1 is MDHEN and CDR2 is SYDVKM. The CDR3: CASSLIRLALGTDTQYF. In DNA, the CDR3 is TGTGCCAGCAGTTTAATCCGTCTAGCTCTAGGCACAGATACGCAGTATTTT.

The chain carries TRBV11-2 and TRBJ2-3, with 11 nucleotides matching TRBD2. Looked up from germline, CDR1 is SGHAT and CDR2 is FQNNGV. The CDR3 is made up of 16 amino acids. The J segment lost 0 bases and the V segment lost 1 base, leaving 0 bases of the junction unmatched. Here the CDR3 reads CASSLGLAGSTDTQYF. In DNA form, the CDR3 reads TGTGCCAGCAGCTTAGGACTAGCGGGGAGCACAGATACGCAGTATTTT.

The chain's CDR3 is CASSGRTGDRGNTIYF. Here the CDR3 DNA reads TGTGCCAGCAGCGGCCGGACAGGGGATAGGGGAAACACCATATATTTT. The V gene is TRBV7-9, the J gene TRBJ1-3; 9 bases line up with TRBD1. The CDR3 runs to 16 residues. From germline, CDR1 is SEHNR and CDR2 FQNEAQ (reference sequence). Trimming took 5 bases from V and 4 from J; bases not matched to a gene: 9.

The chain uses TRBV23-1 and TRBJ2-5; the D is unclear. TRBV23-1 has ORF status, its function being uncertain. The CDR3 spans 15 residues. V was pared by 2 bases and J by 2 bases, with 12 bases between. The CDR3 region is CASSQLWQVQETQYF. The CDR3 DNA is TGCGCCAGCAGTCAACTTTGGCAAGTTCAAGAGACCCAGTACTTC.

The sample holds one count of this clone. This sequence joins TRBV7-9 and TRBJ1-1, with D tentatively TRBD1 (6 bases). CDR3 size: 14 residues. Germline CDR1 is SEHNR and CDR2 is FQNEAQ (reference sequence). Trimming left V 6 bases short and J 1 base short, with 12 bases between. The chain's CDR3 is CASRLDSKNTEAFF. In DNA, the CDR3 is TGTGCCAGCAGGTTGGACAGCAAGAACACTGAAGCTTTCTTT. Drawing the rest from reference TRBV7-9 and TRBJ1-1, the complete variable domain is DTGVSQNPRHKITKRGQNVTFRCDPISEHNRLYWYRQTLGQGPEFLTYFQNEAQLEKSRLLSDRFSAERPKGSFSTLEIQRTEQGDSAMYLCASRLDSKNTEAFFGQGTRLTVV.

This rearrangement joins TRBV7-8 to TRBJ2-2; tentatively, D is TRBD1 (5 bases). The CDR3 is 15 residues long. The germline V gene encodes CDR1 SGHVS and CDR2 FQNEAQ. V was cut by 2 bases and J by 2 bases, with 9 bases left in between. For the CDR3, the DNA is TGTGCCAGCAGCTTAAAGACAGCTAACACCGGGGAGCTGTTTTTT. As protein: CASSLKTANTGELFF.

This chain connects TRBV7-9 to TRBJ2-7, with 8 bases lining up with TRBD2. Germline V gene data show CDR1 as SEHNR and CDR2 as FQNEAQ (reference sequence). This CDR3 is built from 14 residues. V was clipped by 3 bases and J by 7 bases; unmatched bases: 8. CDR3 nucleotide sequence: TGTGCCAGCAGCTTTAGCGGGAAAAACTTAGAGCAGTACTTC. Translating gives CASSFSGKNLEQYF.

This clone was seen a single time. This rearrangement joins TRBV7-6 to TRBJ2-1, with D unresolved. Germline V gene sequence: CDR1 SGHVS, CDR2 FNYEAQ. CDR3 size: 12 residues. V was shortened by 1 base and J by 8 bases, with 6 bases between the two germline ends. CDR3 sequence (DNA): TGTGCCAGCAGCTTAGGTCAGTATGAGCAGTTCTTC. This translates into CASSLGQYEQFF.

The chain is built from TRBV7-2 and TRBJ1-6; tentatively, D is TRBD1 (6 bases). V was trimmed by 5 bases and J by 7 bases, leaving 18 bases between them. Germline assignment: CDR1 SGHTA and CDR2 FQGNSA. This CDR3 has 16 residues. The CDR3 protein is CASSLEGGLRNSPLHF. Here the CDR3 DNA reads TGTGCCAGCAGCCTGGAAGGGGGTCTTAGGAATTCACCCCTCCACTTT.

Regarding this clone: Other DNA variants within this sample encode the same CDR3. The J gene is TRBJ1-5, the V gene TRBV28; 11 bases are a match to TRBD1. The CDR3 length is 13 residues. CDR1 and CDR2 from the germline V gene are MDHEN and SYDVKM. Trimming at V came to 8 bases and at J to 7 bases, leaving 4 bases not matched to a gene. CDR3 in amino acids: CASRGTGGQPQHF. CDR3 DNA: TGTGCCAGCCGCGGGACAGGGGGACAGCCCCAGCATTTT.

The CDR3 DNA reads as TGTGCCAGCAGCCGAGCAGGGGGCGACGGCTACACCTTC. Its protein is CASSRAGGDGYTF. The chain links TRBV7-9 to TRBJ1-2, with 8 nucleotides matching TRBD1. CDR1 SEHNR and CDR2 FQNEAQ come from the germline V gene (reference sequence). V lost 5 bases to trimming and J lost 8 bases; unmatched junction nucleotides: 7. This CDR3 is built from 13 residues. Full variable domain (rest looked up from reference TRBV7-9 and TRBJ1-2): DTGVSQNPRHKITKRGQNVTFRCDPISEHNRLYWYRQTLGQGPEFLTYFQNEAQLEKSRLLSDRFSAERPKGSFSTLEIQRTEQGDSAMYLCASSRAGGDGYTFGSGTRLTVV.

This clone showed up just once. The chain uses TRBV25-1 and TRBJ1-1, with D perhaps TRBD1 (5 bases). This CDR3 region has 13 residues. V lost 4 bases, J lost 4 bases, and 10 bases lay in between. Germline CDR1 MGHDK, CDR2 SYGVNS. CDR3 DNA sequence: TGTGCCAGCAGTGTAGGGGTCTTCACTGAAGCTTTCTTT. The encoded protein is CASSVGVFTEAFF.